The rows below give T cell receptor beta chains drawn from one sample of a study of T cell responses to AZD1222 COVID-19 vaccine. Here immunoSEQ multiplex PCR was the method, and the copy in TCRdb shows in-frame clones only, minus some. Here the sample spans about 96,000 clones, roughly 90% being singletons. Sequencing was performed on peripheral blood, taken on day 0 of AZD1222 vaccination. These receptors were collected from an adult in good health. The CDR3 runs from the conserved cysteine through the conserved F or W. The D gene is left open where the match is weak. For some rows the clone size is stated as once, few or many, or as a class when expanded; others skip it.

cdr3_nt: TGTGCCAGCTCACTCAACAGCGACAGCGGAGAGGATGGCTACACCTTC
cdr3_aa: CASSLNSDSGEDGYTF
j_call: TRBJ1-2
v_call: TRBV18
clone_size: -
d_call: -

cdr3_nt: TGTGCCAGCAGTTACACAGGGACAAACGAGCAGTACTTC
cdr3_aa: CASSYTGTNEQYF
j_call: TRBJ2-7
v_call: TRBV6-2/TRBV6-3
clone_size: -
d_call: -

cdr3_nt: TGTGCCAGTAGTATACGGCCCTCTGGGGCCAACGTCCTGACTTTC
cdr3_aa: CASSIRPSGANVLTF
j_call: TRBJ2-6
v_call: TRBV19
clone_size: -
d_call: -

cdr3_nt: TGTGCCAGCAGCGCCCGGGGAGGGGGAGAGCAGTACTTC
cdr3_aa: CASSARGGGEQYF
j_call: TRBJ2-7
v_call: TRBV9
clone_size: -
d_call: -

cdr3_nt: TGTGCCACCAGCAGAGAAAGTGCCTGGGGAAACACCATATATTTT
cdr3_aa: CATSRESAWGNTIYF
j_call: TRBJ1-3
v_call: TRBV15
clone_size: -
d_call: -

cdr3_nt: TGTGCCAGCAGCCTCGGGACACAATGGACCATATATTTT
cdr3_aa: CASSLGTQWTIYF
j_call: TRBJ1-3
v_call: TRBV28
clone_size: once
d_call: -

cdr3_nt: TGTGCCAGCAGTTTCGCGGGGGCGCAGGGCACCGGGGAGCTGTTTTTT
cdr3_aa: CASSFAGAQGTGELFF
j_call: TRBJ2-2
v_call: TRBV27
clone_size: -
d_call: -

cdr3_nt: TGTGCCAGCAGTGGGGGCGGAGGAGCTGGGGCCAACGTCCTGACTTTC
cdr3_aa: CASSGGGGAGANVLTF
j_call: TRBJ2-6
v_call: TRBV6-1
clone_size: -
d_call: -

cdr3_nt: TGTGCCAGCAGTGAAACGGGGTTGAACACTGAAGCTTTCTTT
cdr3_aa: CASSETGLNTEAFF
j_call: TRBJ1-1
v_call: TRBV2
clone_size: -
d_call: -

cdr3_nt: TGCGCCAGCAGTCATGGGACTAGCGGGAGTCCACGCTCCTACAATGAGCAGTTCTTC
cdr3_aa: CASSHGTSGSPRSYNEQFF
j_call: TRBJ2-1
v_call: TRBV23-1
clone_size: once
d_call: TRBD2

cdr3_nt: TGTGCCAGCAGTGAGGGGACAGGGGTGAGTTCACCCCTCCACTTT
cdr3_aa: CASSEGTGVSSPLHF
j_call: TRBJ1-6
v_call: TRBV6-4
clone_size: -
d_call: TRBD1

cdr3_nt: TGCGCCAGCAGCTTGAAGACAGGGGGCCTGGGCGGGGAGCTGTTTTTT
cdr3_aa: CASSLKTGGLGGELFF
j_call: TRBJ2-2
v_call: TRBV5-1
clone_size: -
d_call: TRBD1

cdr3_nt: TGTGCCAGCAGCTTGGAGAGCGCTGAAGCTTTCTTT
cdr3_aa: CASSLESAEAFF
j_call: TRBJ1-1
v_call: TRBV5-4
clone_size: -
d_call: -

cdr3_nt: TGTGCCAGCAGACGTCGAAGGGAAAAAACAGATACGCAGTATTTT
cdr3_aa: CASRRRREKTDTQYF
j_call: TRBJ2-3
v_call: TRBV2
clone_size: -
d_call: -

cdr3_nt: TGTGCCAGCAGTTCCAGGGTAATCACTGAAGCTTTCTTT
cdr3_aa: CASSSRVITEAFF
j_call: TRBJ1-1
v_call: TRBV12-3/TRBV12-4
clone_size: -
d_call: -

cdr3_nt: TGCGCCAGCAGCCCTGAAAGGGCAGATACGCAGTATTTT
cdr3_aa: CASSPERADTQYF
j_call: TRBJ2-3
v_call: TRBV5-1
clone_size: -
d_call: -

cdr3_nt: TGTGCCAGCAGTCGGGACAGAGTTTACGAGCAGTACTTC
cdr3_aa: CASSRDRVYEQYF
j_call: TRBJ2-7
v_call: TRBV27
clone_size: -
d_call: TRBD1

cdr3_nt: TGTGCCAGCACACAGGGGGCGACTGGAAACACCATATATTTT
cdr3_aa: CASTQGATGNTIYF
j_call: TRBJ1-3
v_call: TRBV28
clone_size: once
d_call: TRBD1

cdr3_nt: TGTGCCACCAGTGATTTCCGCTATGGCTACACCTTC
cdr3_aa: CATSDFRYGYTF
j_call: TRBJ1-2
v_call: TRBV24-1
clone_size: -
d_call: -

cdr3_nt: TGCGCCAGCAGCAAAACCGGACAGCGGAGCTCTGGAAACACCATATATTTT
cdr3_aa: CASSKTGQRSSGNTIYF
j_call: TRBJ1-3
v_call: TRBV5-1
clone_size: -
d_call: -

cdr3_nt: TGTGCCAGCAGCCCTTACTCCCTCGGTTCCTACGAGCAGTACTTC
cdr3_aa: CASSPYSLGSYEQYF
j_call: TRBJ2-7
v_call: TRBV7-2
clone_size: -
d_call: -

cdr3_nt: TGTGCCAGCAGCTGGGACTTAGCGGGAGGGCCAGGGACCGGGGAGCTGTTTTTT
cdr3_aa: CASSWDLAGGPGTGELFF
j_call: TRBJ2-2
v_call: TRBV7-8
clone_size: once
d_call: TRBD2

cdr3_nt: TGTGCCAGCAGCTTGATCTCAGGGGGTAACAATGAGCAGTTCTTC
cdr3_aa: CASSLISGGNNEQFF
j_call: TRBJ2-1
v_call: TRBV5-5
clone_size: -
d_call: TRBD1

cdr3_nt: TGTGCCAGCAGTGAATTGGGACTAGCGGGCACCGGGGAGCTGTTTTTT
cdr3_aa: CASSELGLAGTGELFF
j_call: TRBJ2-2
v_call: TRBV2
clone_size: -
d_call: TRBD2

cdr3_nt: TGTGCCAGCACTAAAATGTGGGTCGGACAGAACAATCAGCCCCAGCATTTT
cdr3_aa: CASTKMWVGQNNQPQHF
j_call: TRBJ1-5
v_call: TRBV2
clone_size: -
d_call: -

cdr3_nt: TGTGCCAGCAGCCTAACCGTCGGGATTTCAGGCGGCACCATATATTTT
cdr3_aa: CASSLTVGISGGTIYF
j_call: TRBJ1-3
v_call: TRBV7-8
clone_size: once
d_call: -

cdr3_nt: TGCGCCAGCAGCCAAGATCTCGGGAGGGCGGATACGCAGTATTTT
cdr3_aa: CASSQDLGRADTQYF
j_call: TRBJ2-3
v_call: TRBV4-3
clone_size: -
d_call: TRBD2

cdr3_nt: TGTGCCTGTAAACACAGGGCGGACAATGAGCAGTTCTTC
cdr3_aa: CACKHRADNEQFF
j_call: TRBJ2-1
v_call: TRBV2
clone_size: -
d_call: -

cdr3_nt: TGTGCCAGCAGCTGGGGACACCTCTCCTACGAGCAGTACTTC
cdr3_aa: CASSWGHLSYEQYF
j_call: TRBJ2-7
v_call: TRBV11-2
clone_size: -
d_call: -

cdr3_nt: TGTGCCAGCAGCGTAGGGTCCAGCGGACTCAATGAGCAGTTCTTC
cdr3_aa: CASSVGSSGLNEQFF
j_call: TRBJ2-1
v_call: TRBV9
clone_size: -
d_call: -

cdr3_nt: TGTGCCAGCAGCTTAGCCAGTACACTGGGAGGTTACGAGCAGTACTTC
cdr3_aa: CASSLASTLGGYEQYF
j_call: TRBJ2-7
v_call: TRBV7-9
clone_size: -
d_call: -

cdr3_nt: TGTGCCAGCTCACCCCGGGACAGTCGGAACGAGCAGTACTTC
cdr3_aa: CASSPRDSRNEQYF
j_call: TRBJ2-7
v_call: TRBV18
clone_size: -
d_call: TRBD1

cdr3_nt: TGTGCCAGCAGTTTGTCCGGTAGCAATCAGCCCCAGCATTTT
cdr3_aa: CASSLSGSNQPQHF
j_call: TRBJ1-5
v_call: TRBV28
clone_size: -
d_call: -

cdr3_nt: TGTGCCAGCAGCTTAGATGGTGGGGGTAACTACGAGCAGTACTTC
cdr3_aa: CASSLDGGGNYEQYF
j_call: TRBJ2-7
v_call: TRBV7-2
clone_size: -
d_call: -

cdr3_nt: TGTGCCAGCAGTCCCCCAGGAACCATTATTGAAGCTTTCTTT
cdr3_aa: CASSPPGTIIEAFF
j_call: TRBJ1-1
v_call: TRBV6-5
clone_size: -
d_call: -

cdr3_nt: TGCGCCAGCAGTTATGGACAGGGGGCAGGTTCACCCCTCCACTTT
cdr3_aa: CASSYGQGAGSPLHF
j_call: TRBJ1-6
v_call: TRBV5-1
clone_size: -
d_call: TRBD1

cdr3_nt: TGTGCCAGCAGCTTAGTGGCTAGCGGGGGGGGTTACGAGCAGTACTTC
cdr3_aa: CASSLVASGGGYEQYF
j_call: TRBJ2-7
v_call: TRBV7-2
clone_size: -
d_call: TRBD2

cdr3_nt: TGTGCCAGCAGCCCGACAGGCGGTGCTATTGACTTC
cdr3_aa: CASSPTGGAIDF
j_call: TRBJ2-4
v_call: TRBV28
clone_size: -
d_call: -

cdr3_nt: TGCGCCAGCAGCCAAGATTATACAGGCAATCAGCCCCAGCATTTT
cdr3_aa: CASSQDYTGNQPQHF
j_call: TRBJ1-5
v_call: TRBV4-3
clone_size: -
d_call: -

cdr3_nt: TGTGCCAGCAGCTTGCCCCCCTACGAGCAGTACTTC
cdr3_aa: CASSLPPYEQYF
j_call: TRBJ2-7
v_call: TRBV5-4
clone_size: -
d_call: -

cdr3_nt: TGTGCCAGCAGTGGTCAAGACAGGGCCTTCTACGAGCAGTACTTC
cdr3_aa: CASSGQDRAFYEQYF
j_call: TRBJ2-7
v_call: TRBV6-2/TRBV6-3
clone_size: -
d_call: TRBD1

cdr3_nt: TGTGCCAGCAGCCCTGGAGGGGCTAGCGGAGAGCTTTACGAGCAGTACTTC
cdr3_aa: CASSPGGASGELYEQYF
j_call: TRBJ2-7
v_call: TRBV5-4
clone_size: -
d_call: TRBD2

cdr3_nt: TGCAGTGCTAGTATAGCGGGAGGCACAGATACGCAGTATTTT
cdr3_aa: CSASIAGGTDTQYF
j_call: TRBJ2-3
v_call: TRBV20-1
clone_size: -
d_call: TRBD2

cdr3_nt: TGCGCCAGCAGCCAGAGGGGACCACACAATGAGCAGTTCTTC
cdr3_aa: CASSQRGPHNEQFF
j_call: TRBJ2-1
v_call: TRBV4-1
clone_size: -
d_call: -

cdr3_nt: TGTGCCATCAGTGAGCGGCCGGGCGGCGGGGATGGCGAGCAGTACTTC
cdr3_aa: CAISERPGGGDGEQYF
j_call: TRBJ2-7
v_call: TRBV10-3
clone_size: -
d_call: -